The next 19 T cell receptor beta chains were all read from a single sample in a study of T cells in Graves' hyperthyroidism and ophthalmopathy. Regions amplified from RNA transcripts were the TCR beta CDR3 regions. In the first-round RT-PCR of the TCR CDR3, the HTBI primer set was used. TCRdb re-derived calls from the multiplex PCR reads in MiXCR, one entry per CDR3 protein. The sample has about 640,000 distinct CDR3 sequences, 45% seen once. Sequenced sample: peripheral blood or thyroid tissue (not recorded which). All receptors derive from an adult man with Graves' disease, either hyperthyroidism or ophthalmopathy (not recorded which).

The chain recombines TRBV19 with TRBJ2-5, with 9 bases that match TRBD1. With V trimmed by 6 bases and J by 5 bases, 19 bases remained unmatched. This CDR3 contains 18 residues. In germline, CDR1 is LNHDA, CDR2 SQIVND (reference sequence). The DNA for the CDR3 is TGTGCCAGTAGCCCCCTATTAACAGGGGGCGCTTGGTTGGAGACCCAGTACTTC. This gives the protein CASSPLLTGGAWLETQYF. The entire variable domain, with the rest obtained from reference TRBV19 and TRBJ2-5, is as follows: DGGITQSPKYLFRKEGQNVTLSCEQNLNHDAMYWYRQDPGQGLRLIYYSQIVNDFQKGDIAEGYSVSREKKESFPLTVTSAQKNPTAFYLCASSPLLTGGAWLETQYFGPGTRLLVL.

The DNA of the CDR3 is TGCAGCAGTATCGGACAGGGCGACACTGAAGCTTTCTTT. It yields the protein CSSIGQGDTEAFF. This chain uses TRBV29-1 with TRBJ1-1; TRBD1 matches 8 bases. This CDR3 has 13 residues. CDR1 and CDR2 (germline): SQVTM, ANQGSEA. V dropped 8 bases and J dropped 3; count of bases not matched to a gene: 8.

The sample holds many counts of this clonotype. V and J are TRBV14 and TRBJ1-6; 9 positions match TRBD1. The CDR3 is made up of 16 amino acids. Trimming took 2 bases from V and 5 from J; bases not matched to a gene: 4. In germline, CDR1 is SGHDN, CDR2 FVKESK. In nucleotides, the CDR3 is TGTGCCAGCAGCCAATTGGGACAGGGTGATAATTCACCCCTCCACTTT. This encodes CASSQLGQGDNSPLHF.

This clonotype appeared many times. CDR3 sequence: CATSTQLWTESSYEQYF. In nucleotides, the CDR3 is TGTGCCACCAGCACCCAGCTCTGGACGGAGAGCTCCTACGAGCAGTACTTC. The chain recombines TRBV15 with TRBJ2-7; D is uncertain. CDR1 and CDR2 (germline): LNHNV, YYDKDF (reference sequence). With 4 bases removed from V and 0 bases from J, the gap between germline ends came to 19 bases. The CDR3 is 17 amino acids. Full variable domain (outside the CDR3, taken from reference TRBV15 and TRBJ2-7): DAMVIQNPRYQVTQFGKPVTLSCSQTLNHNVMYWYQQKSSQAPKLLFHYYDKDFNNEADTPDNFQSRRPNTSFCFLDIRSPGLGDTAMYLCATSTQLWTESSYEQYFGPGTRLTVT.

This clonotype has just a few counts. The gene calls are TRBV5-5 and TRBJ1-1; D not certain. CDR1 is SGHKS, CDR2 YYEKEE, per germline (reference sequence). Trimming cost V 7 bases and J 8 bases, with 12 bases left between them. CDR3 length: 11 residues. CDR3 in amino acids: CASWLDGEAFF. CDR3 in DNA: TGTGCCAGCTGGTTGGACGGAGAAGCTTTCTTT.

The chain employs TRBV5-1 and TRBJ2-7; 11 nucleotides match TRBD1. The germline V gene has CDR1 SGHRS and CDR2 YFSETQ. The length of the CDR3 is 16 residues. After removal of 0 bases from V and 5 bases from J, the junction contained 7 bases not matched to a gene. The CDR3 nucleotides read TGCGCCAGCAGCTTGGCCTCCGGGACAGGGGGGAACGAGCAGTACTTC. Translating gives CASSLASGTGGNEQYF.

The chain joins TRBV28 to TRBJ1-1; 10 positions agree with TRBD1. This CDR3 has 16 amino acids. V dropped 2 bases and J dropped 6; count of bases not matched to a gene: 9. Germline CDR1 reads MDHEN; CDR2 reads SYDVKM. The CDR3 region is CASSLEQTGTGAEAFF. CDR3 coding DNA: TGTGCCAGCAGTTTAGAACAGACCGGGACAGGGGCTGAAGCTTTCTTT. Combining the CDR3 with reference TRBV28 and TRBJ1-1 gives the whole variable domain DVKVTQSSRYLVKRTGEKVFLECVQDMDHENMFWYRQDPGLGLRLIYFSYDVKMKEKGDIPEGYSVSREKKERFSLILESASTNQTSMYLCASSLEQTGTGAEAFFGQGTRLTVV.

Of note for this clonotype: The junction does not match germline at one end; this may be a read error. The rearrangement joins TRBV10-3 to TRBJ1-2; possibly TRBD1 for D (6 bases). CDR3 size: 13 residues. CDR1 ENHRY and CDR2 SYGVKD come from the germline V gene. This CDR3 reads CAISESTQGPRVF. DNA for the CDR3: TGTGCCATCAGTGAGTCGACTCAGGGGCCGAGGGTCTTC.

The J gene is TRBJ1-5, the V gene TRBV15; D may be TRBD1 (5 bases). Germline V gives CDR1 LNHNV, CDR2 YYDKDF (reference sequence). CDR3 length: 15 residues. Trimming removed 3 bases at V and 7 bases at J, with 16 bases between. DNA for the CDR3: TGTGCCACCAGCAGTGACGGGGGGTCGGGACAGCCCCAGCATTTT. This gives the protein CATSSDGGSGQPQHF.

This clonotype occurred a few times. The chain has TRBV20-1 and TRBJ1-1, with a possible D match to TRBD1 (5 bases). This CDR3 comprises 14 residues. V was trimmed by 1 base and J by 7 bases, leaving 16 bases between them. Germline-derived CDR1 and CDR2 are DFQATT and SNEGSKA (reference sequence). CDR3 DNA sequence: TGCAGTGCTAGAGGAATCGGCCAGGGTAGTGAAGCTTTCTTT. Protein: CSARGIGQGSEAFF.

In its sample, this clonotype was seen many times. V and J are TRBV10-3 and TRBJ1-1; 8 bases fit TRBD1. The CDR3 is 12 amino acids. The V and J ends lost 5 bases and 7 bases, in that order; junction bases with no gene match: 3. Germline CDR1 reads ENHRY; CDR2 reads SYGVKD. Here the CDR3 reads CAISSGGGEAFF. The DNA of the CDR3 is TGTGCCATCAGTTCAGGGGGCGGTGAAGCTTTCTTT.

This clonotype has just a few counts. This rearrangement joins TRBV20-1 to TRBJ2-6; 9 nucleotides line up with TRBD1. Germline lookup yields CDR1 DFQATT and CDR2 SNEGSKA (reference sequence). After removal of 0 bases from V and 4 bases from J, the junction contained 10 bases not matched to a gene. The CDR3 loop spans 18 amino acids. The CDR3 loop is CSARESGQGVTGANVLTF. CDR3 sequence (DNA): TGCAGTGCTAGAGAGTCGGGACAGGGCGTAACGGGGGCCAACGTCCTGACTTTC.

V is TRBV7-9 and J is TRBJ1-4; a possible D gene is TRBD1 (5 bases). Germline V gene data show CDR1 as SEHNR and CDR2 as FQNEAQ (reference sequence). This CDR3 has 13 residues. V lost 5 bases, J lost 8 bases, and 12 bases lay in between. CDR3 nucleotide sequence: TGTGCCAGCAGCCAAGACAGAGAAGAAAAACTGTTTTTT. Translated, it gives CASSQDREEKLFF.

The chain is built from TRBV7-2 and TRBJ1-1, with 7 bases that match TRBD1. Germline loops: CDR1 SGHTA, CDR2 FQGNSA. J was trimmed by 4 bases and V by 5 bases; bases with no gene match: 7. The CDR3 covers 14 residues. CDR3 nucleotide sequence: TGTGCCAGCAGCGGCCACAGGGGAGGCACTGAAGCTTTCTTT. Protein product: CASSGHRGGTEAFF. Full variable domain (outside the CDR3, taken from reference TRBV7-2 and TRBJ1-1): GAGVSQSPSNKVTEKGKDVELRCDPISGHTALYWYRQSLGQGLEFLIYFQGNSAPDKSGLPSDRFSAERTGGSVSTLTIQRTQQEDSAVYLCASSGHRGGTEAFFGQGTRLTVV.

The J gene is TRBJ2-2, the V gene TRBV12-3 or TRBV12-4, with D unclear. The CDR3 is made up of 11 amino acids. V gave up 3 bases and J gave up 7 bases, with 3 bases separating them. For the CDR3, the DNA is TGTGCCAGCAGTTTCATCGGGGAGCTGTTTTTT. This encodes CASSFIGELFF.

This clonotype has at least ten counts. The rearrangement uses TRBV10-3 and TRBJ1-6, with 8 bases lining up with TRBD1. Germline CDR1 ENHRY, CDR2 SYGVKD. The CDR3 runs 15 residues. Unmatched junction bases numbered 4, after V lost 1 base and J lost 8 bases. The CDR3 is CAISEYGTGDSPLHF. CDR3 nucleotide sequence: TGTGCCATCAGTGAGTACGGGACAGGAGATTCACCCCTCCACTTT.

This chain uses TRBV5-8 with TRBJ1-2, with a possible D match to TRBD1 (5 bases). The CDR3 covers 14 residues. Germline V gives CDR1 SGHTS, CDR2 YDEGEE. V was clipped by 4 bases and J by 4 bases, with 14 bases between them. The CDR3 spells CASSQATQVYGYTF. The CDR3 nucleotides are TGTGCCAGCAGCCAAGCGACACAGGTCTATGGCTACACCTTC.

This clonotype was seen a single time. The rearrangement links TRBV7-2 to TRBJ2-5; D possibly matches TRBD1 or TRBD2 (6 bases each). The CDR3 consists of 14 residues. Per germline, CDR1 SGHTA and CDR2 FQGNSA. Trimming took off 5 bases at V and 3 bases at J, with 13 bases between the two ends. The CDR3 DNA reads TGTGCCAGCAGCCCGAGGGGGGACGAAGAGACCCAGTACTTC. Translation: CASSPRGDEETQYF.

This chain uses TRBV11-2 with TRBJ1-1; the D gene is possibly TRBD1 (6 bases). Trimming removed 3 bases at V and 5 bases at J, with 13 bases between. Germline lookup yields CDR1 SGHAT and CDR2 FQNNGV. CDR3 length: 14 residues. The DNA for the CDR3 is TGTGCCAGCAGCTTTCTTACAGGGTTAACTGAAGCTTTCTTT. It is translated as CASSFLTGLTEAFF. Variable domain in full (rest from reference TRBV11-2 and TRBJ1-1): EAGVAQSPRYKIIEKRQSVAFWCNPISGHATLYWYQQILGQGPKLLIQFQNNGVVDDSQLPKDRFSAERLKGVDSTLKIQPAKLEDSAVYLCASSFLTGLTEAFFGQGTRLTVV.